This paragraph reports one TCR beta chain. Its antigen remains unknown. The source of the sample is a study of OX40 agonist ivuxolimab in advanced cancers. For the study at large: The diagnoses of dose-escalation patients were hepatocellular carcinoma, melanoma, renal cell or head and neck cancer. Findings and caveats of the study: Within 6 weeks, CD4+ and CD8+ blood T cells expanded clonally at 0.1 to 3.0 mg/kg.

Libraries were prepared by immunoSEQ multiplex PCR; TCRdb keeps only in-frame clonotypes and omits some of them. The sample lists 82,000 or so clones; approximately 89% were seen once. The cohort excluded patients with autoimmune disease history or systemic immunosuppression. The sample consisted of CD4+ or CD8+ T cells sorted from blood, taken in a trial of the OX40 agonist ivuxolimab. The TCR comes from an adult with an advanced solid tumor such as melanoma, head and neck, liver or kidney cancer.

The CDR3 coding sequence is TGTGCCAGCAGCTTTTCACAGGGTTCCTACGAGCAGTACTTC. Translated, it gives CASSFSQGSYEQYF. The chain has TRBV7-2 and TRBJ2-7; possibly TRBD1 for D (6 bases). Trimming removed 3 bases at V and 1 base at J, with 10 bases between. This CDR3 is 14 amino acids long. CDR1 SGHTA and CDR2 FQGNSA come from the germline V gene.